The 22 T cell receptor beta chains below all came from one sample that was sequenced in a study of T cells of healthy individuals. Via MiXCR, TCRdb re-called the 5' RACE reads, giving one row per CDR3 protein. Seen here are 100,000 or so distinct CDR3 sequences, under 20% observed once, and the top ten hold 6% to 8%. Source of these receptors: a human donor in good health.

The chain has TRBV14 and TRBJ2-7; D is perhaps TRBD1 (5 bases). CDR1 is SGHDN and CDR2 is FVKESK in the germline V gene. The V and J ends lost 4 bases and 0 bases respectively, with 13 bases between them. The CDR3 spans 15 residues. The CDR3 DNA follows: TGTGCCAGCAGCCCATACCTCGACAGCTCCTACGAGCAGTACTTC. Translated, it gives CASSPYLDSSYEQYF.

The V gene is TRBV5-6, the J gene TRBJ1-5; 7 nucleotides line up with TRBD1. The germline gives CDR1 SGHDT, CDR2 YYEEEE. The CDR3 has 17 residues. Trimming cost V 2 bases and J 1 base; bases outside gene matches: 9. The CDR3, as DNA: TGTGCCAGCAGCTTAACTACCGGGACAGTAAGCAATCAGCCCCAGCATTTT. Amino acid sequence: CASSLTTGTVSNQPQHF. Drawing the rest from reference TRBV5-6 and TRBJ1-5, the complete variable domain is DAGVTQSPTHLIKTRGQQVTLRCSPKSGHDTVSWYQQALGQGPQFIFQYYEEEERQRGNFPDRFSGHQFPNYSSELNVNALLLGDSALYLCASSLTTGTVSNQPQHFGDGTRLSIL.

CDR3 coding DNA: TGCAGTGGGCTAGTGGGGGGGCCGGAGGATGAGCAGTTCTTC. Translation gives CSGLVGGPEDEQFF. The J gene is TRBJ2-1, the V gene TRBV20-1; TRBD2 is a possible D gene (7 bases). Trimming removed 7 bases from V and 8 bases from J, with 21 bases in between. The CDR3 length is 14 residues. The V gene's germline CDR1 is DFQATT and CDR2 SNEGSKA (reference sequence).

The chain uses TRBV6-5 and TRBJ2-2; 9 positions match TRBD1. This CDR3 is 15 amino acids long. Germline-derived CDR1 and CDR2 are MNHEY and SVGAGI. The J segment lost 5 bases and the V segment lost 6 bases, leaving 7 bases of the junction unmatched. CDR3 bases: TGTGCCAGCAGCCTATCGGGACAGGGAACCGGGGAGCTGTTTTTT. Protein sequence: CASSLSGQGTGELFF.

The genes are TRBV7-9 and TRBJ1-5; no clear D. V lost 7 bases and J 3 bases, leaving 10 bases between the germline ends. The CDR3 is 13 residues long. Germline V gives CDR1 SEHNR, CDR2 FQNEAQ (reference sequence). CDR3 residues: CASTNGDNQPQHF. The CDR3 DNA follows: TGTGCCAGCACCAACGGGGACAATCAGCCCCAGCATTTT.

The V and J genes are TRBV6-5 and TRBJ2-1; 8 bases align to TRBD2. From germline, CDR1 is MNHEY and CDR2 SVGAGI. V lost 2 bases and J lost 7; bases outside the gene matches: 7. This CDR3 is built from 15 residues. CDR3 sequence reads: CASSYRSGGWNEQFF. CDR3 coding DNA: TGTGCCAGCAGTTACCGGTCGGGGGGGTGGAATGAGCAGTTCTTC.

The rearrangement links TRBV2 to TRBJ2-1; the match to TRBD2 covers 9 bases. This CDR3 region has 16 residues. The germline V gene encodes CDR1 SNHLY and CDR2 FYNNEI. The V segment lost 6 bases and the J segment 2 bases; nucleotides outside the gene matches: 8. In nucleotides, the CDR3 is TGTGCCAGCAGCGAACGAGCTAGCGGGACCTACAATGAGCAGTTCTTC. Residues: CASSERASGTYNEQFF.

The rearrangement joins TRBV28 to TRBJ1-2; a possible D gene is TRBD1 (6 bases). The germline V and J ends were trimmed by 7 bases and 3 bases, with 9 bases remaining between them. The CDR3 is 12 amino acids. The germline gives CDR1 MDHEN, CDR2 SYDVKM. Here the CDR3 reads CASKRGDYGYTF. In nucleotides, the CDR3 is TGTGCCAGCAAGAGGGGGGACTATGGCTACACCTTC.

This clonotype was picked up a small number of times. The V gene is TRBV2, the J gene TRBJ2-2, with D perhaps matching TRBD1 or TRBD2 (6 bases each). Germline CDR1 SNHLY, CDR2 FYNNEI. V was cut by 6 bases and J by 4 bases, with 21 bases left in between. The CDR3 loop spans 17 amino acids. CDR3 sequence reads: CASSGLRSGASTGELFF. The CDR3 coding sequence is TGTGCCAGCAGCGGACTTCGTTCGGGGGCAAGCACCGGGGAGCTGTTTTTT.

There are a few counts of this clonotype. The chain is built from TRBV27 and TRBJ2-3; 7 bases line up with TRBD2. After removal of 0 bases from V and 3 bases from J, the junction contained 6 bases not matched to a gene. Germline CDR1 is MNHEY and CDR2 is SMNVEV (reference sequence). This CDR3 has 16 amino acids. The DNA for the CDR3 is TGTGCCAGCAGTTTATCGGGAGGGCCTTGGACAGATACGCAGTATTTT. It yields the protein CASSLSGGPWTDTQYF.

Ten or more counts support this clonotype. The rearrangement links TRBV6-5 to TRBJ1-1; no definite D call. CDR1 and CDR2 from the germline V gene are MNHEY and SVGAGI. Deletions cut 6 bases from V and 1 base from J, with 9 bases between. The CDR3 is 13 amino acids. In DNA form, the CDR3 reads TGTGCCAGCAGACCGACACAGAACACTGAAGCTTTCTTT. This gives the protein CASRPTQNTEAFF.

This chain connects TRBV14 to TRBJ2-6, with D unresolved. CDR3 length: 16 amino acids. From germline, CDR1 is SGHDN and CDR2 FVKESK. V shed 0 bases and J shed 0 bases, with 6 bases lying between them. CDR3 protein: CASSQDLSSGANVLTF. Written as DNA, the CDR3 is TGTGCCAGCAGCCAAGATCTAAGCTCTGGGGCCAACGTCCTGACTTTC.

This clonotype came up a few times. V gene TRBV5-1 combines with J gene TRBJ2-3, with 7 bases aligning to TRBD2. Germline V gene lookup returns CDR1 SGHRS and CDR2 YFSETQ. The CDR3 totals 14 residues. V gave up 1 base and J gave up 4 bases; unmatched junction bases: 3. CDR3 in DNA: TGCGCCAGCAGCTTGATGCTAGCGGCAGATACGCAGTATTTT. It yields the protein CASSLMLAADTQYF.

The V gene is TRBV4-1, the J gene TRBJ2-3, with TRBD2 matching over 12 bases. The CDR3 has 16 residues. V was clipped by 3 bases and J by 3 bases; unmatched bases: 4. The germline V gene encodes CDR1 MGHRA and CDR2 YSYEKL. The CDR3 DNA is TGCGCCAGCAGCCACCTGACTAGCGGGAGAACAGATACGCAGTATTTT. Translating it yields CASSHLTSGRTDTQYF.

The chain couples TRBV5-6 to TRBJ2-2, with 10 bases lining up with TRBD2. Germline V gene sequence: CDR1 SGHDT, CDR2 YYEEEE. After removal of 0 bases from V and 4 bases from J, the junction contained 9 bases not matched to a gene. CDR3 size: 18 residues. CDR3 nucleotide sequence: TGTGCCAGCAGCTTGGCCCCTACTAGCGGGATCCTCACCGGGGAGCTGTTTTTT. As protein: CASSLAPTSGILTGELFF.

The sample holds a few counts of this clonotype. This chain links TRBV5-1 with TRBJ2-1, with 11 bases aligning to TRBD2. CDR1 and CDR2 from the germline V gene are SGHRS and YFSETQ. The V segment lost 2 bases and the J segment 7 bases; nucleotides outside the gene matches: 8. This CDR3 spans 16 amino acids. The CDR3 here is CASSFGASGGSNEQFF. For the CDR3, the DNA is TGCGCCAGCAGCTTCGGCGCTAGCGGGGGGAGTAATGAGCAGTTCTTC.

This clonotype showed up many times. This chain connects TRBV20-1 to TRBJ2-5; TRBD2 aligns across 12 bases. The V gene end was trimmed by 5 bases and the J gene end by 3 bases; junction bases not matched to a gene: 7. The CDR3 length is 15 residues. The germline V gene encodes CDR1 DFQATT and CDR2 SNEGSKA (reference sequence). The CDR3 region is CSAPPRTSGEETQYF. CDR3 coding DNA: TGCAGTGCTCCACCACGGACTAGCGGGGAAGAGACCCAGTACTTC.

This clonotype was seen a handful of times. This rearrangement joins TRBV4-1 to TRBJ1-2; 8 bases agree with TRBD1. Per the germline V gene, CDR1 is MGHRA and CDR2 is YSYEKL. The CDR3 sequence is 16 residues long. V gave up 0 bases and J gave up 7 bases; unmatched junction bases: 10. The CDR3, as DNA: TGCGCCAGCAGCCAAGATGGGGCAGGGGGCTCGAGTGGCTACACCTTC. Translated, it gives CASSQDGAGGSSGYTF.

CDR3 nucleotide sequence: TGCGCCAGCAGCCGAGAGCGGGTGACAGATACGCAGTATTTT. Its protein product is CASSRERVTDTQYF. The chain has TRBV4-1 and TRBJ2-3; a weak D match, TRBD2 (6 bases). There are 14 residues in the CDR3. V gave up 4 bases and J gave up 3 bases, with 11 bases separating them. From germline, CDR1 is MGHRA and CDR2 YSYEKL.

The CDR3 reads CASKAGHYGYTF. The CDR3 DNA is TGTGCCAGCAAAGCGGGACACTATGGCTACACCTTC. The rearrangement links TRBV12-3 or TRBV12-4 to TRBJ1-2, with D perhaps TRBD1 (5 bases). Trimming took off 7 bases at V and 3 bases at J, with 9 bases between the two ends. CDR3 length: 12 residues.

V is TRBV24-1 and J is TRBJ2-3; 9 bases agree with TRBD1. V was pared by 4 bases and J by 2 bases, with 6 bases of the junction left unmatched. The CDR3 covers 16 residues. The V gene's germline CDR1 is KGHDR and CDR2 SFDVKD. Here the CDR3 DNA reads TGTGCCACCAGTGACCCGGGACAGGGAAACACAGATACGCAGTATTTT. It is translated as CATSDPGQGNTDTQYF.

This clonotype was found many times. The CDR3 nucleotides read TGTGCCAGCAGCAATCGGAACTTAAGACAGCAAAGCACCCATTACAATGAGCAGTTCTTC. This encodes CASSNRNLRQQSTHYNEQFF. This rearrangement joins TRBV21-1 to TRBJ2-1; the DNA was not used to check the table's D call, TRBD1. TRBV21-1 is a recognized pseudogene. This CDR3 is built from 20 residues.